This TCR beta chain was recovered during a study of cytomegalovirus exposure and HLA in healthy donors (TCRdb year 2017). About the study as a whole: According to an earlier analysis of a few hundred of the donors, 150 million to 200 million T cells yielded 117 million unique TCR beta sequences and 276 Gb of sequence data. An early release covering more than 500 HLA-typed donors comprised about 300 gigabases of sequencing data and some 79 million unique TCR sequences. Among the roughly 390 genotyped donors, approximately 76% belonged to the genetic ancestry cluster associated with self-reported Caucasian donors. The study aimed to test whether cataloging public T cell receptors could reveal signatures of past pathogen exposure. The study used immunosequencing to profile the T cell repertoires of approximately 690 subjects and linked those repertoires to cytomegalovirus serostatus. A separate validation cohort of roughly 130 different subjects was used in addition to the approximately 700-subject first cohort. High-throughput TCR immunosequencing, statistical association of individual TCRs with disease status, and machine learning were combined to predict cytomegalovirus infection status. To study patterns of TCR occurrence, a later analysis re-analyzed previously published TCR beta repertoires from more than 550 donors and added high-resolution HLA genotyping. Rather than using new phenotypic data, the later analysis identified candidate immune exposures from TCR beta sequences and from how often those sequences occurred across donors. An earlier analysis of a few hundred of the donors applied high-throughput TCR beta sequencing to assess whether each TCR beta V gene segment acted as functional or pseudogenic. Donor age, sex, ethnicity and CMV serostatus were collected together with the repertoire data. Genome-wide SNP genotypes for about 65% of the roughly 670 donors were used in a later genetic analysis, which treated that subset as a discovery cohort. All discovery cohort repertoires had been generated using a single sequencing platform. Both class I and class II loci were covered by HLA typing, at four-digit resolution. Typing coverage varied by locus: roughly 629-640 donors for A, B, C, DRB1 and DQB1; approximately 520 for DQA1; some 610 for DPA1; more than 450 for DPB1. A handful of DR-DQ haplotypes were handled as single units for association and clustering because linkage in the cohort was strong. Among 398 genotyped donors of the cohort, an average of approximately 240,000 unique TCR beta nucleotide sequences were sequenced per donor, roughly a sixth of them non-productive. General findings and caveats noted by the study authors: In both the original and validation cohorts, the classifier was reported to diagnose cytomegalovirus status with high specificity and sensitivity. Only TCR beta chains were sequenced in this cohort, and the absence of alpha or paired-chain data limited detectable features. A later genetic analysis associated a missense DCLRE1C variant with V-gene and J-gene trimming of TCR beta chains, and an independent cohort replicated the association. Most TCR sequences were seen in very few donors, while some public TCRs were found in many individuals. The sequencing pipeline was judged likely to have produced a cluster of highly shared sequence variants as a technical artifact. A further reported finding was that TCR beta sequences accurately predicted the HLA-A and HLA-B alleles for most subjects in the first cohort. According to a later genetic analysis, donors in an Asian-associated ancestry cluster had fewer N-insertions in productive TCRs than the approximately 670-donor mean. Over 15 rarely observed V segments, including chromosome 9 orphons, were excluded from the earlier analysis of approximately 500 of the donors because counts were too low. In a later analysis, TCR association rates were found to vary across HLA loci, with the most associated TCRs seen for DRB1 alleles and the fewest for HLA-C alleles. When HLA alleles, especially DR and DQ, strongly co-occurred, TCR associations were difficult to assign to individual alleles. In an earlier analysis of more than 450 of the donors, most TCR beta V segments were observed in productive rearrangements about 87% or about 30% of the time, broadly matching IMGT annotations. According to a later analysis, parvovirus B19, influenza, CMV and Epstein-Barr virus appeared linked to several top co-occurrence clusters. In a later analysis, 15,000 to 20,000 TCR beta sequences were associated with specific HLA alleles at a false discovery rate of 0.05. Because the 87-base-pair reads could not distinguish some IMGT-functional V segments, including TRBV6-2 and TRBV6-3, those segments were excluded. In vitro tests confirmed that a few of the cytomegalovirus-associated TCR beta chains recognize cytomegalovirus antigens. Immune exposure information for the cohort was limited to CMV serostatus. The study listed 164 TCR beta chains as associated with cytomegalovirus. In a later analysis, most CMV-associated TCR beta chains were found to appear HLA-restricted, with HLA associations seemingly driven largely by CMV exposure. Roughly uniform sequencing depth across donors was assumed in presence/absence analyses, although this assumption may not hold. HLA typing was unavailable for some donors at each locus, so association tests used only the typed subset. In a later analysis, HLA-associated TCR beta chains showed more clonal expansion and lower generation probabilities than non-associated chains that were equally common. According to the authors, the approach could potentially be generalized to other disease states and immunological phenotypes. Linkage disequilibrium might explain the correlated functional status among segregating V segments, but an unknown experimental factor could not be ruled out.

In total, approximately 610 healthy bone marrow donors made up the cohort. Cohort members were all nominally healthy when sampled, although unrecorded immune exposures were likely present. The donor tested CMV seropositive, placing the donor among the 290 or so seropositive members of the cohort. A peripheral blood sample was collected from each donor, and TCR beta sequencing was performed on peripheral blood mononuclear cells. Genomic DNA was extracted from the blood cell samples with the Qiagen DNeasy Blood Extraction Kit. Library preparation employed the immunoSEQ multiplex PCR assay. For the multiplex PCR, a mixture combining 60 forward primers for TCR Vbeta segments and 13 reverse primers for TCR Jbeta segments was used. The CDR3 region of rearranged TCR beta genes was amplified from genomic DNA with a multiplex PCR assay. The Illumina HiSeq System was used to sequence the amplified TCR beta libraries as 87-base-pair reads. Turning to the authors' computational methods: A later analysis counted approximately 76 million unique TCR beta chains across the 550 to 800 repertoires, and some 12 million of these chains were shared by at least two donors. Raw reads were error-corrected and collapsed into unique sequences with a nearest-neighbor algorithm that merged closely related sequences to remove PCR and sequencing errors. CDR3 sequences were aligned to IMGT reference sequences to assign V, D and J gene segments. For a sequence to be retained, a match of at least six nucleotides to both a V gene segment and a J gene segment was required. A rearrangement counted as productive if the CDR3 had no stop codons and remained in frame with V and J, and every other rearrangement counted as non-productive. Following IMGT convention, CDR3 was defined as the stretch from the second conserved V-encoded cysteine to the conserved J-encoded phenylalanine. In an earlier analysis of around 600 of the donors, sequences lacking an unambiguous match to a single V gene segment were excluded. An earlier analysis of a few hundred of the donors called V segments functional above 56.7% productive rearrangements and segregating when the between-donor standard deviation exceeded 5%. A statistical classification framework was built for diagnosing cytomegalovirus status from the catalog of TCR beta chain sequences. In a later analysis, V and J genes were assigned by comparing TCR nucleotide sequences against IMGT/GENE-DB human TR gene sequences. In a later analysis, CDR3 sequences and most-parsimonious VDJ recombination scenarios were assigned using the TCRdist pipeline. In a later analysis, each TCR beta chain was defined by its CDR3 amino acid sequence together with its V-gene family, and reads lacking a unique V-gene family were excluded. To address suspected cross-contamination and a sequencing artifact, a later analysis removed around 590 highly shared, low-generation-probability nucleotide sequences. For each public chain, a later analysis derived a clonal expansion index from normalized ranks of inferred template counts within each repertoire. A later analysis computed generation probabilities with a VDJ recombination model fitted to out-of-frame rearrangements, and checked the results against IGoR. A later analysis scored TCR-TCR, TCR-HLA and TCR-CMV co-occurrence with hypergeometric tests, applying a repertoire-size bias correction to TCR pairs. False discovery rates were estimated in a later analysis by permuting HLA or CMV assignments 20 times. In a later analysis, co-occurring TCRs were grouped using DBSCAN, with TCRdist sequence similarity added in when clustering inside HLA-allele-positive subsets. Co-occurrence clustering excluded repertoires with fewer than 30,000 or more than 120,000 public chains, plus five with anomalous nucleotide sharing. TCRdb limited this immuneACCESS table to in-frame rearrangements with V and J called. A share of clones is missing; checked studies link under half to unresolved V genes, and the rest is unexplained. That table is the source of V, J and clone size, and D and trimming were worked out from the DNA. This sample gives around 210,000 clones in total; around 79% of them show up just once. Together, the top ten hold more than 0.35% of the sample.

CDR1 and CDR2 were assigned from the germline V gene as MNHNS and SASEGT. The CDR3 starts with the cysteine, ends with the phenylalanine, and has 14 residues. Of all the DNA, just the CDR3 is kept, 42 bases in frame from base 1. V is cut by 5 bases and J by 5 bases, and the space between the germline ends is 15 bases. Of note for this clone: It has no known antigen specificity. Base quality data are lacking; no much larger clone is found one base away.

This receptor was taken from a male donor in good health and CMV-seropositive. The rearranged chain carries TRBV6-1 and TRBJ1-1, with the D gene not confidently named. What was sequenced was PBMCs. CDR3 sequence: CASSSQASGTEAFF. The nucleotides read TGTGCCAGCAGTAGTCAGGCTTCGGGGACTGAAGCTTTCTTT.